The 14 T cell receptor beta chains given below trace back to one sample, sequenced in a study of T cell responses to AZD1222 COVID-19 vaccine. Sequencing used immunoSEQ multiplex PCR; TCRdb keeps in-frame clones, though not all of them. This table holds about 120,000 clones, about 85% found once. The source material was peripheral blood, sampled on day 0 of AZD1222 vaccination. These receptors were collected from an adult in good health.

This clone came up a few times. The CDR3 region is CAATNPGLSGNTIYF. In DNA, the CDR3 is TGTGCCGCAACAAACCCGGGCCTCTCTGGAAACACCATATATTTT. The chain carries TRBV10-3 and TRBJ1-3; D gene ambiguous. The CDR3 covers 15 residues. The germline V gene has CDR1 ENHRY and CDR2 SYGVKD. V lost 11 bases and J 0 bases, leaving 17 bases between the germline ends.

The chain combines TRBV4-3 with TRBJ2-7; D is unclear. The V gene's germline CDR1 is LGHNA and CDR2 YSLEER. V gave up 0 bases and J gave up 4 bases, with 7 bases separating them. The length of the CDR3 is 13 residues. The CDR3 region is CASSQEAWYEQYF. CDR3 nucleotide sequence: TGCGCCAGCAGCCAAGAGGCATGGTACGAGCAGTACTTC.

CDR3 nucleotide sequence: TGTGCCAGCAGTGAACTGGGGGTTAGGGAGACCCAGTACTTC. Translated: CASSELGVRETQYF. The V and J genes are TRBV2 and TRBJ2-5; D tentatively fits TRBD1 or TRBD2 (5 bases each). There are 14 residues in the CDR3. V was pared by 2 bases and J by 5 bases, with 12 bases between. The germline CDR1 and CDR2 sequences are SNHLY and FYNNEI. Together with reference TRBV2 and TRBJ2-5, the CDR3 gives the full variable domain: EPEVTQTPSHQVTQMGQEVILRCVPISNHLYFYWYRQILGQKVEFLVSFYNNEISEKSEIFDDQFSVERPDGSNFTLKIRSTKLEDSAMYFCASSELGVRETQYFGPGTRLLVL.

V usage is TRBV28 and J usage is TRBJ1-6; no reliable D call. Deletions cut 8 bases from V and 2 bases from J, with 4 bases between. The CDR3 runs to 12 residues. The V gene's germline CDR1 is MDHEN and CDR2 SYDVKM. The CDR3 DNA reads as TGTGCCAGCGGGCCCTATAATTCACCCCTCCACTTT. Translating gives CASGPYNSPLHF.

The V call is TRBV6-2 or TRBV6-3, the J call TRBJ2-7, with D perhaps matching TRBD1 (6 bases). The CDR3 has 13 amino acids. V lost 2 bases and J 2 bases, leaving 7 bases between the germline ends. CDR1 and CDR2 from the germline V gene are MNHEY and SVGEGT. The CDR3 reads CASSYGTTYEQYF. CDR3 DNA sequence: TGTGCCAGCAGTTACGGGACAACCTACGAGCAGTACTTC.

The J gene is TRBJ1-2, the V gene TRBV6-5; TRBD1 aligns across 9 bases. J was trimmed by 4 bases and V by 0 bases; bases with no gene match: 6. The CDR3 runs to 16 residues. CDR1 is MNHEY, CDR2 SVGAGI, per germline. The DNA for the CDR3 is TGTGCCAGCAGTTACTCAACAGGGGGCAGAAGCTATGGCTACACCTTC. It encodes CASSYSTGGRSYGYTF.

This clone has more than one count but fewer than ten. This chain links TRBV9 with TRBJ2-6, with D perhaps given as TRBD1 or TRBD2 (5 bases each). Trimming shortened V by 2 bases and J by 4 bases, and 10 bases separated the two germline ends. Germline V gives CDR1 SGDLS, CDR2 YYNGEE. The length of the CDR3 is 15 residues. The CDR3 sequence: CASSVEGLGANVLTF. CDR3 nucleotide sequence: TGTGCCAGCAGCGTCGAGGGGCTCGGGGCCAACGTCCTGACTTTC.

The V call is TRBV15, the J call TRBJ2-2, with D unclear. The V gene's germline CDR1 is LNHNV and CDR2 YYDKDF (reference sequence). V lost 0 bases, J lost 3 bases, and 8 bases lay in between. This CDR3 contains 15 residues. This CDR3 is CATSRDLVYTGELFF. The DNA of the CDR3 is TGTGCCACCAGCAGAGATTTAGTTTACACCGGGGAGCTGTTTTTT.

This clone was seen a single time. The chain links TRBV9 to TRBJ2-5; 8 bases fit TRBD1. The length of the CDR3 is 15 residues. V was pared by 0 bases and J by 5 bases, with 6 bases of the junction left unmatched. Germline CDR1 reads SGDLS; CDR2 reads YYNGEE. CDR3 loop: CASSVGSQGGETQYF. The CDR3 DNA reads TGTGCCAGCAGCGTAGGGTCACAGGGGGGTGAGACCCAGTACTTC.

The chain recombines TRBV5-1 with TRBJ1-1; D remains ambiguous. The CDR3 extends over 17 amino acids. Per the germline V gene, CDR1 is SGHRS and CDR2 is YFSETQ. V shed 0 bases and J shed 5 bases, with 20 bases lying between them. This CDR3 reads CASSLGGGPPRPTEAFF. CDR3 nucleotides: TGCGCCAGCAGCTTGGGGGGTGGCCCCCCCCGACCGACTGAAGCTTTCTTT. Full variable domain (outside the CDR3, taken from reference TRBV5-1 and TRBJ1-1): KAGVTQTPRYLIKTRGQQVTLSCSPISGHRSVSWYQQTPGQGLQFLFEYFSETQRNKGNFPGRFSGRQFSNSRSEMNVSTLELGDSALYLCASSLGGGPPRPTEAFFGQGTRLTVV.

V and J are TRBV5-1 and TRBJ2-2; 8 nucleotides match TRBD2. The CDR3 is made up of 16 amino acids. J gave up 1 base and V 3 bases, and 5 bases lay outside the gene matches. Germline assignment: CDR1 SGHRS and CDR2 YFSETQ. CDR3 amino acids: CASSSRAGGNTGELFF. CDR3 in DNA: TGCGCCAGCAGCTCCCGGGCGGGGGGGAACACCGGGGAGCTGTTTTTT.

This chain links TRBV3-1 (or the pseudogene TRBV3-2) with TRBJ1-6; D is unclear. Looked up from germline, CDR1 is LGHDT and CDR2 is YNNKEL (reference sequence). The CDR3 has 18 residues. V was trimmed by 2 bases and J by 0 bases, leaving 14 bases between them. CDR3 nucleotide sequence: TGTGCCAGCAGCCAAAGGCGTAGTGGGAGCTCCTATAATTCACCCCTCCACTTT. Translated: CASSQRRSGSSYNSPLHF.

This clone was observed a handful of times. V is TRBV27 and J is TRBJ2-7, with no clear D. This CDR3 comprises 11 residues. The V gene lost 5 bases and the J gene lost 3 bases, with 5 bases spanning the gap. The V gene's germline CDR1 is MNHEY and CDR2 SMNVEV (reference sequence). CDR3 bases: TGTGCCAGCAGTCCCTACTACGAGCAGTACTTC. Translating it yields CASSPYYEQYF.

The chain combines TRBV15 with TRBJ2-7; 8 bases map to TRBD1. CDR1 LNHNV and CDR2 YYDKDF come from the germline V gene (reference sequence). The CDR3 extends over 15 amino acids. V was clipped by 1 base and J by 2 bases; unmatched bases: 4. CDR3 nucleotides: TGTGCCACCAGCAGAGGGACAGGGCAGCCCTACGAGCAGTACTTC. Translated, it gives CATSRGTGQPYEQYF. Using reference TRBV15 and TRBJ2-7 for the parts outside the CDR3, the full variable domain is DAMVIQNPRYQVTQFGKPVTLSCSQTLNHNVMYWYQQKSSQAPKLLFHYYDKDFNNEADTPDNFQSRRPNTSFCFLDIRSPGLGDTAMYLCATSRGTGQPYEQYFGPGTRLTVT.